This passage covers 30 T cell receptor beta chains from one sample sequenced in a study of blood T cell repertoires in COVID-19. TCRdb keeps only in-frame clones here, not all; method: immunoSEQ multiplex PCR. The sample has 250,000 to 300,000 clones; 88% are singletons. Sample: peripheral blood. These receptors came from a woman in her 30s who had recovered from COVID-19.

The V and J genes are TRBV6-6 and TRBJ1-5; TRBD1 matches at 7 bases. The CDR3 has 14 residues. Losses at the gene ends were 5 bases for V and 2 bases for J; bases not matched to a gene: 3. CDR1 and CDR2 (germline): MNHNY, SVGAGI (reference sequence). Here the CDR3 DNA reads TGTGCCAGCAGTATTGGACAGGGCAATCAGCCCCAGCATTTT. Translating gives CASSIGQGNQPQHF.

The V gene is TRBV6-6, the J gene TRBJ1-2; no reliable D call. Germline assignment: CDR1 MNHNY and CDR2 SVGAGI (reference sequence). V was pared by 2 bases and J by 13 bases, with 11 bases between. The CDR3 is 11 amino acids. This CDR3 is CASSYGEETTF. Here the CDR3 DNA reads TGTGCCAGCAGTTACGGGGAGGAAACCACCTTC.

This clone was picked up one time. V and J are TRBV18 and TRBJ1-1, with 10 bases matching TRBD1. Germline values: CDR1 KGHSH, CDR2 LQKENI. V lost 5 bases, J lost 3 bases, and 6 bases stayed unmatched. This CDR3 is 15 amino acids long. The CDR3 region is CASSADRGPDTEAFF. In DNA form, the CDR3 reads TGTGCCAGCTCAGCAGACAGGGGGCCGGACACTGAAGCTTTCTTT.

This clone occurred a few times. For the CDR3, the DNA is TGTGCCAGCAGGGACAGCAGGCTGGATGAAAAACTGTTTTTT. Translating gives CASRDSRLDEKLFF. The rearrangement links TRBV6-6 to TRBJ1-4; a weak D match, TRBD1 (6 bases). The V end lost 6 bases, the J end lost 6 bases, and 14 bases lay between the germline ends. Germline CDR1 MNHNY, CDR2 SVGAGI (reference sequence). The CDR3 runs 14 residues.

V and J are TRBV10-3 and TRBJ1-2; 8 bases line up with TRBD1. V shed 6 bases and J 3 bases; nucleotides not matched to a gene: 3. Germline V CDR1 and CDR2: ENHRY, SYGVKD. This CDR3 has 13 residues. The CDR3 here is CAIRGQGYYGYTF. For the CDR3, the DNA is TGTGCCATCAGAGGACAGGGCTACTATGGCTACACCTTC.

The V and J genes are TRBV5-6 and TRBJ2-2, with D possibly TRBD1 on 5 matching bases. CDR1 and CDR2 (germline): SGHDT, YYEEEE. Between the trimmed V and J ends, which lost 6 bases and 4 bases, there was a span of 16 bases. CDR3 length: 15 amino acids. CDR3 DNA sequence: TGTGCCAGCACCAAGACAGTTTGGGGCACCGGGGAGCTGTTTTTT. Its translation is CASTKTVWGTGELFF.

The CDR3: CASSPMTSGDWGWQETQYF. The DNA of the CDR3 is TGTGCCAGCAGCCCTATGACTAGCGGGGATTGGGGATGGCAAGAGACCCAGTACTTC. This sequence joins TRBV28 and TRBJ2-5, with 11 bases identical to TRBD2. Germline loops: CDR1 MDHEN, CDR2 SYDVKM. With 6 bases clipped from V and 2 bases from J, the junction kept 17 bases outside the gene matches. The length of the CDR3 is 19 residues.

The rearrangement joins TRBV28 to TRBJ1-2; 9 nucleotides agree with TRBD1. V trimming: 4 bases; J trimming: 1 base; junction bases outside the gene matches: 4. CDR1 and CDR2 from the germline V gene are MDHEN and SYDVKM. The CDR3 sequence is 15 residues long. The CDR3 loop reads CASSSPGQGNYGYTF. The CDR3 bases are TGTGCCAGCAGTTCACCGGGACAGGGTAACTATGGCTACACCTTC.

The chain combines TRBV6-6 with TRBJ1-2, with D unclear. This CDR3 contains 14 residues. V lost 6 bases to trimming and J lost 4 bases, with 15 bases between them. The germline V gene encodes CDR1 MNHNY and CDR2 SVGAGI (reference sequence). Written as DNA, the CDR3 is TGTGCCAGCAGCCCCCTGACTCCCGGCTATGGCTACACCTTC. This codes for CASSPLTPGYGYTF.

This clone was counted once. The chain carries TRBV6-6 and TRBJ1-1; 9 nucleotides agree with TRBD1. The CDR3 has 15 amino acids. Trimming removed 5 bases from V and 5 bases from J; junction bases left unmatched: 9. Germline CDR1 reads MNHNY; CDR2 reads SVGAGI (reference sequence). The CDR3 loop reads CASSQGQGERTEAFF. CDR3 nucleotides: TGTGCCAGCAGTCAGGGACAGGGAGAGAGAACTGAAGCTTTCTTT.

The CDR3 spells CASRTITGFWDYTF. The CDR3 region has the DNA TGTGCCAGCCGTACAATAACAGGGTTTTGGGACTACACCTTC. The chain combines TRBV2 with TRBJ1-2, with a weak D call TRBD1 (6 bases). Germline CDR1 reads SNHLY; CDR2 reads FYNNEI. The V and J ends lost 8 bases and 10 bases respectively, with 23 bases between them. There are 14 residues in the CDR3.

The V gene is TRBV7-8, the J gene TRBJ1-2; unclear D gene. The CDR3 consists of 15 residues. With 2 bases removed from V and 3 bases from J, the gap between germline ends came to 13 bases. Per the germline V gene, CDR1 is SGHVS and CDR2 is FQNEAQ. CDR3 in DNA: TGTGCCAGCAGCTTAAGTTCTCAGTCCGACTATGGCTACACCTTC. This encodes CASSLSSQSDYGYTF.

The chain couples TRBV7-3 to TRBJ2-2, with a possible D match to TRBD2 (5 bases). The germline CDR1 and CDR2 sequences are SGHTA and FQGTGA. Between the trimmed V and J ends, which lost 1 base and 3 bases, there was a span of 9 bases. The CDR3 has 15 residues. The DNA for the CDR3 is TGTGCCAGCAGCTTAATGGGGAGAGACACCGGGGAGCTGTTTTTT. Its protein product is CASSLMGRDTGELFF. The full variable domain, its missing parts supplied by reference TRBV7-3 and TRBJ2-2, is GAGVSQTPSNKVTEKGKYVELRCDPISGHTALYWYRQSLGQGPEFLIYFQGTGAADDSGLPNDRFFAVRPEGSVSTLKIQRTERGDSAVYLCASSLMGRDTGELFFGEGSRLTVL.

This chain connects TRBV6-5 to TRBJ2-5, with D hard to call. The germline V and J ends were trimmed by 6 bases and 5 bases, with 13 bases remaining between them. The germline gives CDR1 MNHEY, CDR2 SVGAGI. The CDR3 is 13 residues long. The CDR3 loop reads CASRPFVGETQYF. In DNA form, the CDR3 reads TGTGCCAGCAGGCCATTCGTCGGGGAGACCCAGTACTTC.

The genes are TRBV15 and TRBJ1-6; maybe TRBD1 (5 bases). Germline V gives CDR1 LNHNV, CDR2 YYDKDF (reference sequence). The length of the CDR3 is 14 residues. With 0 bases removed from V and 9 bases from J, the gap between germline ends came to 9 bases. The CDR3 DNA follows: TGTGCCACCAGCAGAGAACAGGAGCGTTCACCCCTCCACTTT. It encodes CATSREQERSPLHF.

The J gene is TRBJ2-3, the V gene TRBV18, with 7 bases matching TRBD1. Germline CDR1 is KGHSH and CDR2 is LQKENI. Unmatched junction bases numbered 13, after V lost 4 bases and J lost 0 bases. The CDR3 totals 18 residues. CDR3 sequence: CASSLELFPGQSTDTQYF. DNA of the CDR3: TGTGCCAGCTCACTTGAGCTATTTCCGGGACAGAGCACAGATACGCAGTATTTT.

The CDR3 nucleotides are TGCGCCAGCAGCTTAAGGGACAGGGTCAACTATGGCTACACCTTC. This translates into CASSLRDRVNYGYTF. The chain carries TRBV5-1 and TRBJ1-2; 9 bases fit TRBD1. V shed 2 bases and J 2 bases; nucleotides not matched to a gene: 4. Germline loops: CDR1 SGHRS, CDR2 YFSETQ. This CDR3 has 15 residues.

V and J are TRBV5-1 and TRBJ1-1; 7 bases are shared with TRBD1. Germline V gene data show CDR1 as SGHRS and CDR2 as YFSETQ. This CDR3 region has 15 residues. After removal of 1 base from V and 0 bases from J, the junction contained 3 bases not matched to a gene. CDR3 protein: CASSLQGVLNTEAFF. DNA of the CDR3: TGCGCCAGCAGCTTGCAGGGGGTACTGAACACTGAAGCTTTCTTT.

This chain links TRBV20-1 with TRBJ1-2; weak D call: TRBD1 (6 bases). Germline V gene data show CDR1 as DFQATT and CDR2 as SNEGSKA (reference sequence). V was clipped by 3 bases and J by 3 bases, with 14 bases between them. This CDR3 is 14 amino acids long. The CDR3 nucleotides read TGCAGTGCTAGTACAGGGTCCGAGGACTATGGCTACACCTTC. Translated: CSASTGSEDYGYTF.

The chain is built from TRBV29-1 and TRBJ1-2, with D unresolved. V gave up 4 bases and J gave up 7 bases, with 19 bases separating them. The germline CDR1 and CDR2 sequences are SQVTM and ANQGSEA. The CDR3 spans 14 residues. CDR3 residues: CSVVWRLQRSGYTF. The CDR3 coding sequence is TGCAGCGTTGTTTGGCGCCTACAGAGAAGTGGCTACACCTTC.

This clone was counted only a few times. DNA of the CDR3: TGTGCCACCAGTGATCAAGGACTAGCGGGGGGAAGCTCCTACAATGAGCAGTTCTTC. Protein: CATSDQGLAGGSSYNEQFF. V is TRBV24-1 and J is TRBJ2-1; 14 bases align to TRBD2. Unmatched junction bases numbered 6, after V lost 3 bases and J lost 0 bases. Germline CDR1 is KGHDR and CDR2 is SFDVKD. The CDR3 covers 19 residues.

The rearrangement uses TRBV7-8 and TRBJ2-5; D may be TRBD1 (5 bases). Trimming pared 0 bases from V and 7 bases from J, leaving 9 bases between. The CDR3 is made up of 13 amino acids. CDR1 SGHVS and CDR2 FQNEAQ come from the germline V gene. CDR3 DNA: TGTGCCAGCAGCTTAGCCGCAGGGTGGACCCAGTACTTC. Translation: CASSLAAGWTQYF.

V is TRBV24-1 and J is TRBJ2-7, with 10 bases lining up with TRBD1. Looked up from germline, CDR1 is KGHDR and CDR2 is SFDVKD. The ends lost 4 bases at V and 7 bases at J; junction bases unmatched: 12. This CDR3 has 16 amino acids. The CDR3 here is CATSDPAGQGTGEQYF. CDR3 bases: TGTGCCACCAGTGACCCTGCGGGACAGGGGACCGGGGAGCAGTACTTC.

The V and J genes are TRBV18 and TRBJ2-1, with 9 bases lining up with TRBD1. V lost 1 base, J lost 7 bases, and 8 bases stayed unmatched. The CDR3 is made up of 16 amino acids. CDR1 is KGHSH and CDR2 is LQKENI in the germline V gene. CDR3 sequence: CASSPRRTGVRNEQFF. CDR3 sequence (DNA): TGTGCCAGCTCACCACGCCGGACAGGGGTTAGGAATGAGCAGTTCTTC.

The V gene is TRBV5-1, the J gene TRBJ2-5, with 13 positions matching TRBD2. V was pared by 6 bases and J by 5 bases, with 1 base of the junction left unmatched. Per germline, CDR1 SGHRS and CDR2 YFSETQ. The CDR3 totals 13 residues. The CDR3 here is CASTLAGGETQYF. The CDR3 DNA follows: TGCGCCAGCACACTAGCGGGGGGGGAGACCCAGTACTTC. Supplemented by reference TRBV5-1 and TRBJ2-5, the full variable domain reads KAGVTQTPRYLIKTRGQQVTLSCSPISGHRSVSWYQQTPGQGLQFLFEYFSETQRNKGNFPGRFSGRQFSNSRSEMNVSTLELGDSALYLCASTLAGGETQYFGPGTRLLVL.

The genes are TRBV5-4 and TRBJ1-5, with D maybe TRBD1 (5 bases). Deletions cut 4 bases from V and 9 bases from J, with 17 bases between. Germline assignment: CDR1 SGHNT and CDR2 YYREEE (reference sequence). The CDR3 runs 14 residues. The CDR3 spells CASSAAGSSTPQHF. As DNA, the CDR3 is TGTGCCAGCAGCGCCGCAGGGTCGAGTACGCCCCAGCATTTT. The whole variable domain, filled in from reference TRBV5-4 and TRBJ1-5, reads ETGVTQSPTHLIKTRGQQVTLRCSSQSGHNTVSWYQQALGQGPQFIFQYYREEENGRGNFPPRFSGLQFPNYSSELNVNALELDDSALYLCASSAAGSSTPQHFGDGTRLSIL.

The chain is built from TRBV7-2 and TRBJ1-2; D possibly corresponds to TRBD1 (6 bases). V was pared by 5 bases and J by 6 bases, with 13 bases between. Germline CDR1 SGHTA, CDR2 FQGNSA. The CDR3 extends over 13 amino acids. The DNA for the CDR3 is TGTGCCAGCAGCACCACAGGGTCGGATGGCTACACCTTC. It yields the protein CASSTTGSDGYTF. The full variable domain, completed using reference TRBV7-2 and TRBJ1-2, is GAGVSQSPSNKVTEKGKDVELRCDPISGHTALYWYRQSLGQGLEFLIYFQGNSAPDKSGLPSDRFSAERTGGSVSTLTIQRTQQEDSAVYLCASSTTGSDGYTFGSGTRLTVV.

This clone has only one observation. V gene TRBV28 combines with J gene TRBJ1-4; D ambiguous. CDR1 is MDHEN, CDR2 SYDVKM, per germline. The CDR3 is 14 amino acids. Trimming took off 6 bases at V and 4 bases at J, with 12 bases between the two ends. The CDR3 loop reads CASSTKYLNEKLFF. The DNA for the CDR3 is TGTGCCAGCAGCACTAAATATCTTAATGAAAAACTGTTTTTT.

This chain uses TRBV6-5 with TRBJ1-2; D might be TRBD1 (6 bases). Germline CDR1 is MNHEY and CDR2 is SVGAGI. CDR3 size: 14 residues. Deletions cut 4 bases from V and 8 bases from J, with 17 bases between. The CDR3: CASSSSEQGRGYTF. The CDR3 nucleotides are TGTGCCAGCAGTTCCTCAGAACAGGGTCGGGGCTACACCTTC.

This clone was observed a single time. The chain employs TRBV6-1 and TRBJ1-2; TRBD1 is a possible D gene (6 bases). The CDR3 sequence is 14 residues long. Trimming took 3 bases from V and 0 from J, leaving 8 bases between them. CDR1 MNHNS and CDR2 SASEGT come from the germline V gene. CDR3 nucleotide sequence: TGTGCCAGCAGTGAGGGACACTCTAACTATGGCTACACCTTC. It yields the protein CASSEGHSNYGYTF.